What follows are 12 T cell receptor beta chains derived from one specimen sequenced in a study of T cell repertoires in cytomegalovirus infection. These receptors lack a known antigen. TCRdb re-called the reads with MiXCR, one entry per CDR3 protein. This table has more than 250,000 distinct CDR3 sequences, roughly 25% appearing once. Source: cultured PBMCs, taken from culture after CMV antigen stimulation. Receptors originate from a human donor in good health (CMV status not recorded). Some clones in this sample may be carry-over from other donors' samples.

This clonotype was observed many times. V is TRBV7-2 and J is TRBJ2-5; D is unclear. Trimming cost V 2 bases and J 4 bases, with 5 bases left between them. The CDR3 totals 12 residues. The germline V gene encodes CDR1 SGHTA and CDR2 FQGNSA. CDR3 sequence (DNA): TGTGCCAGCAGCTTATTAGGAGAGACCCAGTACTTC. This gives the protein CASSLLGETQYF.

CDR3 region: CSAREGTGVAKNIQYF. The CDR3 DNA reads as TGCAGCGCCCGGGAGGGGACAGGGGTGGCCAAAAACATTCAGTACTTC. The chain links TRBV29-1 to TRBJ2-4; 10 bases fit TRBD1. V lost 7 bases to trimming and J lost 1 base; unmatched junction nucleotides: 10. The CDR3 runs to 16 residues. From germline, CDR1 is SQVTM and CDR2 ANQGSEA.

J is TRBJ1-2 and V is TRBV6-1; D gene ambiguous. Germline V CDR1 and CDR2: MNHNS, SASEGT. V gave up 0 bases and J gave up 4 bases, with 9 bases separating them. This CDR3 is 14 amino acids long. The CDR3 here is CASSEADPVYGYTF. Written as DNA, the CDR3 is TGTGCCAGCAGTGAAGCCGACCCTGTCTATGGCTACACCTTC.

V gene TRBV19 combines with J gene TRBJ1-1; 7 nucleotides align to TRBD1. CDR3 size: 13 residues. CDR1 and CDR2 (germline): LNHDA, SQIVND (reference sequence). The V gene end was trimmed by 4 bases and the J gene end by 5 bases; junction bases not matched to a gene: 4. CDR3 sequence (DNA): TGTGCCAGTAGTAGGGGACAGCGGACTGAAGCTTTCTTT. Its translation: CASSRGQRTEAFF.

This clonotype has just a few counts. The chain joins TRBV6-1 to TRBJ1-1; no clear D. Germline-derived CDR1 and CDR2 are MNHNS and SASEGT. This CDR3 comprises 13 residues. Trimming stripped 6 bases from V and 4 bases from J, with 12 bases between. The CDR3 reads CASSVSGGTEAFF. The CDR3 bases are TGTGCCAGCAGCGTTTCCGGTGGCACTGAAGCTTTCTTT.

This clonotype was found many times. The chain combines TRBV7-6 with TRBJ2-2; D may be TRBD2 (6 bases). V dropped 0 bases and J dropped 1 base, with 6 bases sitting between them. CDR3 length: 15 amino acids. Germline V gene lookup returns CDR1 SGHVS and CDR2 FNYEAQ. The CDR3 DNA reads TGTGCCAGCAGCTTAGCGGGAGGGAACACCGGGGAGCTGTTTTTT. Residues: CASSLAGGNTGELFF.

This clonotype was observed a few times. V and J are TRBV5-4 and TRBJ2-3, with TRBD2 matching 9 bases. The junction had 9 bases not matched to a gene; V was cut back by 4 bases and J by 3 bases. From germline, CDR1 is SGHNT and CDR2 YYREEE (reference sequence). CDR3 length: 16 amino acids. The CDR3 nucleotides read TGTGCCAGCAGCCCCCAGGGTAGCGGGAGAACAGATACGCAGTATTTT. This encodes CASSPQGSGRTDTQYF. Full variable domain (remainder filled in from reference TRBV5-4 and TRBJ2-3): ETGVTQSPTHLIKTRGQQVTLRCSSQSGHNTVSWYQQALGQGPQFIFQYYREEENGRGNFPPRFSGLQFPNYSSELNVNALELDDSALYLCASSPQGSGRTDTQYFGPGTRLTVL.

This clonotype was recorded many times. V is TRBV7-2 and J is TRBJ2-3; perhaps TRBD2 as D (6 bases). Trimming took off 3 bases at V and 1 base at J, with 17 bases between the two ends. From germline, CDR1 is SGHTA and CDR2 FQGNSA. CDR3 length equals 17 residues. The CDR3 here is CASSFFSRLDGTDTQYF. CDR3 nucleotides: TGTGCCAGCAGCTTCTTTAGCCGACTAGATGGCACAGATACGCAGTATTTT.

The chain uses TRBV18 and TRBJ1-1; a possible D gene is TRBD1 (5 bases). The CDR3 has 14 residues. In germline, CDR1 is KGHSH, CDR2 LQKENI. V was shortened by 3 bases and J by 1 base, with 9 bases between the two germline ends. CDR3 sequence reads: CASSPMTENTEAFF. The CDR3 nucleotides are TGTGCCAGCTCACCGATGACAGAGAACACTGAAGCTTTCTTT.

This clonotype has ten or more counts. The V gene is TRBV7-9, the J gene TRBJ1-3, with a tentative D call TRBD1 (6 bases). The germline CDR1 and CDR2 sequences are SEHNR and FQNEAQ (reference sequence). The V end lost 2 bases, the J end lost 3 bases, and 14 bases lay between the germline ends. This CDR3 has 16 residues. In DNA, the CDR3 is TGTGCCAGCAGCTTAACCTCGGGGGCGCGTGGAAACACCATATATTTT. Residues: CASSLTSGARGNTIYF.

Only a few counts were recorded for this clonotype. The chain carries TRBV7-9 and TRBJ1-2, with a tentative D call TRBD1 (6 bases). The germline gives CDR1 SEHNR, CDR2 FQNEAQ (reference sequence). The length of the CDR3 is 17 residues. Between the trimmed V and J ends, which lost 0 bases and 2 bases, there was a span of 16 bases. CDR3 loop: CASSLAGQPAANYGYTF. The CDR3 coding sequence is TGTGCCAGCAGCTTAGCAGGACAGCCCGCGGCAAACTATGGCTACACCTTC.

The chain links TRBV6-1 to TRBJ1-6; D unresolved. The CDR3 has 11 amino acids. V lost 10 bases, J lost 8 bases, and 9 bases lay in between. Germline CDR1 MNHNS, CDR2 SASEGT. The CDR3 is CATRRDSPLHF. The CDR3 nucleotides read TGTGCCACCCGCCGGGATTCACCCCTCCACTTT.